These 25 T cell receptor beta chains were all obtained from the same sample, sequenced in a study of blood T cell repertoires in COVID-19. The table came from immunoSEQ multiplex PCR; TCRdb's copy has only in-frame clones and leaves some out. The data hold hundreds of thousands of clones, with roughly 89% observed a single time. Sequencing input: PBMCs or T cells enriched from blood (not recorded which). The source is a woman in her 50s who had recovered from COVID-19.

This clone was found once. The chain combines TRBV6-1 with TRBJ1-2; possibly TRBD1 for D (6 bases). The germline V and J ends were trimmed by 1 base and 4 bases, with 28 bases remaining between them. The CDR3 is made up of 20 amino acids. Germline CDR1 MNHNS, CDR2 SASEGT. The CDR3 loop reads CASSEETLLLYWGQSYGYTF. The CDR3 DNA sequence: TGTGCCAGCAGTGAAGAGACTCTATTGCTGTACTGGGGACAAAGCTATGGCTACACCTTC.

The CDR3 region is CAWNRDSTNTEAFF. In DNA form, the CDR3 reads TGTGCCTGGAACCGAGACAGTACGAACACTGAAGCTTTCTTT. The rearrangement links TRBV30 to TRBJ1-1; maybe TRBD1 (5 bases). Germline CDR1 and CDR2: GTSNPN and SVGIG (reference sequence). The CDR3 contains 14 residues. V shed 4 bases and J shed 1 base, with 13 bases lying between them.

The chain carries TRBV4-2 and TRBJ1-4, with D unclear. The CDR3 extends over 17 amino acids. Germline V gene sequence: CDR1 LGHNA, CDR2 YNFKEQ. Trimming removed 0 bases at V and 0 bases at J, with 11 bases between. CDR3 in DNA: TGTGCCAGCAGCCAAGAGACACCCGCCTCAACTAATGAAAAACTGTTTTTT. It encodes CASSQETPASTNEKLFF.

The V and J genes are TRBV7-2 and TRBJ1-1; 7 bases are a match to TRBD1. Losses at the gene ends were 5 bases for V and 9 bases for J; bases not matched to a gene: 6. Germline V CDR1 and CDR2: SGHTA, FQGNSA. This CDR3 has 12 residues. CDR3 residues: CASSRDSYQAFF. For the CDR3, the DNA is TGTGCCAGCAGCAGGGACAGCTACCAAGCTTTCTTT. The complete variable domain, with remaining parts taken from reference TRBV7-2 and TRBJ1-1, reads GAGVSQSPSNKVTEKGKDVELRCDPISGHTALYWYRQSLGQGLEFLIYFQGNSAPDKSGLPSDRFSAERTGGSVSTLTIQRTQQEDSAVYLCASSRDSYQAFFGQGTRLTVV.

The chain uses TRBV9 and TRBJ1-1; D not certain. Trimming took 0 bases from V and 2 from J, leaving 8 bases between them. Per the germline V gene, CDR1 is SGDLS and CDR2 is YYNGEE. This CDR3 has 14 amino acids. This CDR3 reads CASSVGGPNTEAFF. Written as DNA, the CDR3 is TGTGCCAGCAGCGTAGGCGGTCCAAACACTGAAGCTTTCTTT.

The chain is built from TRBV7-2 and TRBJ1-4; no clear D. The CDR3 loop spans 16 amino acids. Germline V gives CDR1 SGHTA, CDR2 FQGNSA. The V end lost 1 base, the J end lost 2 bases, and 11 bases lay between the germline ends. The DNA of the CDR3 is TGTGCCAGCAGCTTAGGCCAGATAAACACTAATGAAAAACTGTTTTTT. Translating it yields CASSLGQINTNEKLFF. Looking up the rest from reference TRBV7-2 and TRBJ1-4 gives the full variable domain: GAGVSQSPSNKVTEKGKDVELRCDPISGHTALYWYRQSLGQGLEFLIYFQGNSAPDKSGLPSDRFSAERTGGSVSTLTIQRTQQEDSAVYLCASSLGQINTNEKLFFGSGTQLSVL.

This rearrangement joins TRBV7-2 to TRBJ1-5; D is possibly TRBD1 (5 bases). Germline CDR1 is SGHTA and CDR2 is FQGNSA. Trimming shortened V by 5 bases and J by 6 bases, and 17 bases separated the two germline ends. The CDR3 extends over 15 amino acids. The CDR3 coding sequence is TGTGCCAGCAGCACCACGGGGGAGTTCGGTCAGCCCCAGCATTTT. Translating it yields CASSTTGEFGQPQHF.

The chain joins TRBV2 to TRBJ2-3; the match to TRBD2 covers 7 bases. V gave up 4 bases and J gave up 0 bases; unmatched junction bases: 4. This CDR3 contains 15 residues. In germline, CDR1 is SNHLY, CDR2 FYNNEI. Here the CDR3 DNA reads TGTGCCAGCAGTGGGGGGGAGGGGAGCACAGATACGCAGTATTTT. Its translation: CASSGGEGSTDTQYF.

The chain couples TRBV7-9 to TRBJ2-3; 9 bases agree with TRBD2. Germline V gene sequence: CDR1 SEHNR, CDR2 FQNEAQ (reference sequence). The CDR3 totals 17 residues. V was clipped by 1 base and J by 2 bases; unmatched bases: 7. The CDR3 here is CASSLGGTSSHTDTQYF. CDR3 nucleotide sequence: TGTGCCAGCAGCTTAGGGGGGACTAGCAGCCACACAGATACGCAGTATTTT.

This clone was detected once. CDR3 loop: CASRDRGVTEAFF. As DNA, the CDR3 is TGTGCCAGTAGGGACAGGGGTGTCACTGAAGCTTTCTTT. V and J are TRBV19 and TRBJ1-1, with TRBD1 matching 9 bases. J was trimmed by 4 bases and V by 6 bases; bases with no gene match: 3. The CDR3 has 13 amino acids. CDR1 LNHDA and CDR2 SQIVND come from the germline V gene (reference sequence).

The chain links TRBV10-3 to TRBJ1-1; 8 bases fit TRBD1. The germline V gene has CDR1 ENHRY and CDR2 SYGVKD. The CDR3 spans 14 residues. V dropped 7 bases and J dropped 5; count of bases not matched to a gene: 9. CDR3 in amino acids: CAITDSTGGTEAFF. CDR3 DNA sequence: TGTGCCATCACCGACTCAACAGGGGGAACTGAAGCTTTCTTT.

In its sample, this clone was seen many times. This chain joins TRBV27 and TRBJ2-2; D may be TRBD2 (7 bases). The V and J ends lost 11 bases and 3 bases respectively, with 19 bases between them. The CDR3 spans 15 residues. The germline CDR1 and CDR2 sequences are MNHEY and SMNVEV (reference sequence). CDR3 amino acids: CAVRGGARDTGELFF. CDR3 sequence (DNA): TGTGCCGTCCGAGGGGGGGCGCGGGACACCGGGGAGCTGTTTTTT.

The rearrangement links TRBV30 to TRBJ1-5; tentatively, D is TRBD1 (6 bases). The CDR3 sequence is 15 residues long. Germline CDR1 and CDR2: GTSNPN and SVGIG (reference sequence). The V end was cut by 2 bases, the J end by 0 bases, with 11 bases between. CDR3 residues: CAWSIQGHSNQPQHF. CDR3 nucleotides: TGTGCCTGGAGTATACAGGGACATAGCAATCAGCCCCAGCATTTT.

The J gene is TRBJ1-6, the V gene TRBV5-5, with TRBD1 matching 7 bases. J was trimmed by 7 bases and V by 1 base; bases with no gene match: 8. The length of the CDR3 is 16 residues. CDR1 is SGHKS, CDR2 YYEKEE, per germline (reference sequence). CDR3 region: CASSLPTGAGNSPLHF. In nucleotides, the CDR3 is TGTGCCAGCAGCTTGCCTACAGGGGCAGGCAATTCACCCCTCCACTTT.

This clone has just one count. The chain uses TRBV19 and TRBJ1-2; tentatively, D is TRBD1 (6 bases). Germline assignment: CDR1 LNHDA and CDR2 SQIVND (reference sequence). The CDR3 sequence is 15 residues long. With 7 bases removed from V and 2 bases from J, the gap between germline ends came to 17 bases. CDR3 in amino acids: CASTSRHRENYGYTF. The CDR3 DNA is TGTGCCAGTACCAGTAGGCACAGGGAGAACTATGGCTACACCTTC.

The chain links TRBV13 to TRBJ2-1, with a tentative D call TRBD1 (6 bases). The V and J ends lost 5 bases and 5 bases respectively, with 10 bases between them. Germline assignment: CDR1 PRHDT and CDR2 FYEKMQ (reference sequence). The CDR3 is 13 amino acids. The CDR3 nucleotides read TGTGCCAGCAGCCCGGACAGCAACAATGAGCAGTTCTTC. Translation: CASSPDSNNEQFF. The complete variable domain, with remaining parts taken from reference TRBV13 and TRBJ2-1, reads AAGVIQSPRHLIKEKRETATLKCYPIPRHDTVYWYQQGPGQDPQFLISFYEKMQSDKGSIPDRFSAQQFSDYHSELNMSSLELGDSALYFCASSPDSNNEQFFGPGTRLTVL.

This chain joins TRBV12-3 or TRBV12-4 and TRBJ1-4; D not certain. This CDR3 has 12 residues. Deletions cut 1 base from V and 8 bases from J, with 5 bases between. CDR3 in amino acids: CASSLVEEKLFF. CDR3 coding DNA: TGTGCCAGCAGTTTAGTTGAGGAAAAACTGTTTTTT.

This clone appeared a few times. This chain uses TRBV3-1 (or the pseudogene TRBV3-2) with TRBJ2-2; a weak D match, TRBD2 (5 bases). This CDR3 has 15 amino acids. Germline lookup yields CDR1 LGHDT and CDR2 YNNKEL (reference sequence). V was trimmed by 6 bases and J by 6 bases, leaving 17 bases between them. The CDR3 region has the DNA TGTGCCAGCAGACGGGATCCCGTAAGACCCGGGGAGCTGTTTTTT. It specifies CASRRDPVRPGELFF.

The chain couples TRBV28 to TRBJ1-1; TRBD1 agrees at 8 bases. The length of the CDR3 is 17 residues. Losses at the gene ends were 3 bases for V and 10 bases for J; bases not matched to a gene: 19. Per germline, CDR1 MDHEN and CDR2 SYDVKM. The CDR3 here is CASSFYGTGKSMQGAFF. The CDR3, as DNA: TGTGCCAGCAGTTTCTACGGGACAGGAAAATCTATGCAAGGAGCTTTCTTT.

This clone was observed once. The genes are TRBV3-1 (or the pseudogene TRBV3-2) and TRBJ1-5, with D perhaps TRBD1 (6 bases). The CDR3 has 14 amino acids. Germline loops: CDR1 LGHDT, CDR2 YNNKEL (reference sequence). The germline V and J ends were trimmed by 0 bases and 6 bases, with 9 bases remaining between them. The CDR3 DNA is TGTGCCAGCAGCCAAGAGGGGGCTGTTCAGCCCCAGCATTTT. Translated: CASSQEGAVQPQHF.

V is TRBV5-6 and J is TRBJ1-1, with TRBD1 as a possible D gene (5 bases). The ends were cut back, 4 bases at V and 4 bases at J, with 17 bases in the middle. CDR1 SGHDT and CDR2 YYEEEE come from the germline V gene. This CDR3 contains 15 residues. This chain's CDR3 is CASSPAVGGLTEAFF. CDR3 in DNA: TGTGCCAGCAGCCCCGCGGTCGGGGGACTCACTGAAGCTTTCTTT. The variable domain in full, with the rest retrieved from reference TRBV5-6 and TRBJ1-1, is DAGVTQSPTHLIKTRGQQVTLRCSPKSGHDTVSWYQQALGQGPQFIFQYYEEEERQRGNFPDRFSGHQFPNYSSELNVNALLLGDSALYLCASSPAVGGLTEAFFGQGTRLTVV.

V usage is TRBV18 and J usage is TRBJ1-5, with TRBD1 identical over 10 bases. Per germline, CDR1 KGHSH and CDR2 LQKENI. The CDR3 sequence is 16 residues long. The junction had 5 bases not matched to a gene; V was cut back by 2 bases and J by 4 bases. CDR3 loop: CASSPSDRGQNQPQHF. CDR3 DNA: TGTGCCAGCTCACCAAGCGACAGGGGGCAAAATCAGCCCCAGCATTTT.

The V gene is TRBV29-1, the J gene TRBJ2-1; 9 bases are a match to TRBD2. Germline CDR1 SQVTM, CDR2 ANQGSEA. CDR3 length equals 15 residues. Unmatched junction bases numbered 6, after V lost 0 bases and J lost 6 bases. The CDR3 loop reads CSVEDLRGGPNEQFF. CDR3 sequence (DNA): TGCAGCGTTGAAGATCTGCGGGGGGGACCCAATGAGCAGTTCTTC.

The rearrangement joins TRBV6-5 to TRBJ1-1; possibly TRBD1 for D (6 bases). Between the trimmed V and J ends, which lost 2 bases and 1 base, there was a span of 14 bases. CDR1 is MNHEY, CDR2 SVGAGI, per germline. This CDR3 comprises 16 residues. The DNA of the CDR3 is TGTGCCAGCAGTTACCAAAACAGGGTAGGGAACACTGAAGCTTTCTTT. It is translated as CASSYQNRVGNTEAFF.

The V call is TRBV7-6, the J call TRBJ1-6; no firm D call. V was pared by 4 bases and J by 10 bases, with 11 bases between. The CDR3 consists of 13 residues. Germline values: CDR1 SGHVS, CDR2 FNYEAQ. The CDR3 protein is CASSYSLESPLHF. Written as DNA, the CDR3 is TGTGCCAGCAGCTACTCTTTGGAGTCACCCCTCCACTTT.